A selection of T cell receptor beta chains follows, all from one sample in a study of blood T cell repertoires in COVID-19. Libraries were prepared by immunoSEQ multiplex PCR; TCRdb keeps only in-frame clonotypes and omits some of them. The sample gives 200,000 to 250,000 clones, approximately 84% of which show up once; approximately 1.8% is in the top ten. The sample taken for sequencing was PBMCs or T cells enriched from blood (not recorded which). These receptors were obtained from a man between 60 and 70 years old who had recovered from COVID-19. The CDR3 runs from the conserved cysteine through the conserved F or W. Each record gives: V gene, clone size, J gene, D gene, CDR3 protein, CDR3 DNA. The D gene is left open where the match is weak. Size values are once, few and many counts, or a class for expanded clones, and some rows have none.

TRBV25-1	-	TRBJ1-6	-	CASSGTLSSYNSPLHF	TGTGCCAGCAGTGGCACGTTGAGCTCCTATAATTCACCCCTCCACTTT
TRBV7-3	few	TRBJ1-1	TRBD1	CASSFRTGITFF	TGTGCCAGCAGCTTTCGGACAGGTATAACTTTCTTT
TRBV4-2	-	TRBJ1-4	TRBD1	CASSQTGTGSEKLFF	TGTGCCAGCAGCCAAACCGGGACAGGGAGTGAAAAACTGTTTTTT
TRBV15	-	TRBJ2-3	TRBD1	CATGPGGQGTDTQYF	TGTGCCACCGGGCCAGGCGGACAGGGAACAGATACGCAGTATTTT
TRBV5-1	-	TRBJ1-4	TRBD1	CASSRQGFDEKLFF	TGCGCCAGCAGCCGACAGGGGTTTGATGAAAAACTGTTTTTT
TRBV5-8	-	TRBJ1-2	TRBD1	CASSSQTGGLYGYTF	TGTGCCAGCAGCTCCCAGACAGGGGGCCTCTATGGCTACACCTTC
TRBV16	-	TRBJ1-2	-	CASSPPGMDYGYTF	TGTGCCAGCAGCCCCCCGGGGATGGACTATGGCTACACCTTC
TRBV19	-	TRBJ1-1	-	CASKTTPGNTEAFF	TGTGCCAGTAAAACTACGCCGGGAAACACTGAAGCTTTCTTT
TRBV5-5	-	TRBJ1-1	-	CASSFADKQNTEAFF	TGTGCCAGCAGCTTTGCTGACAAGCAGAACACTGAAGCTTTCTTT
TRBV19	-	TRBJ1-2	TRBD1	CASRFTGDGYTF	TGTGCCAGTAGATTCACAGGGGACGGCTACACCTTC
TRBV20-1	-	TRBJ2-1	TRBD2	CSASPSGAASSYNEQFF	TGCAGTGCTAGTCCTAGCGGGGCCGCGAGCTCCTACAATGAGCAGTTCTTC
TRBV27	-	TRBJ2-5	TRBD1	CASRQGRQETQYF	TGTGCCAGTAGACAGGGGAGGCAAGAGACCCAGTACTTC
TRBV5-1	-	TRBJ2-3	TRBD2	CASTPTSGGTSTDTQYF	TGCGCCAGCACCCCGACTAGCGGGGGTACTAGCACAGATACGCAGTATTTT
TRBV5-5	-	TRBJ1-6	TRBD1	CASSWTGQDSPLHF	TGTGCCAGCAGCTGGACAGGGCAGGATTCACCCCTCCACTTT
TRBV13	once	TRBJ1-3	TRBD1	CASSLATGVGNTIYF	TGTGCCAGCAGCTTAGCGACAGGGGTCGGAAACACCATATATTTT
TRBV2	-	TRBJ1-1	TRBD1	CASKRTGAMNTEAFF	TGTGCCAGCAAACGGACAGGGGCCATGAACACTGAAGCTTTCTTT
TRBV5-1	-	TRBJ2-5	TRBD1	CASSGQGGVRTQYF	TGCGCCAGCTCGGGACAGGGCGGGGTTCGGACCCAGTACTTC
TRBV28	once	TRBJ1-1	TRBD1	CASSLRGGSLPEAFF	TGTGCCAGCAGTTTAAGAGGGGGCTCCCTTCCTGAAGCTTTCTTT
TRBV6-5	-	TRBJ1-4	-	CASRRAGATNEKLFF	TGTGCCAGCAGGAGAGCGGGCGCAACTAATGAAAAACTGTTTTTT